This T cell receptor (beta chain) was profiled in a study of cytomegalovirus exposure and HLA in healthy donors. PCR involved 60 Vbeta and 13 Jbeta primers. In the authors' methods: A follow-up analysis tallied tens of millions of unique TCR beta chains, about 10 million shared. Clones were sequenced by immunoSEQ multiplex PCR, and TCRdb holds only the in-frame ones, with some missing. Clone size and V and J calls were adopted from that table, with D and trimming inferred from the DNA. The listing contains 100,000 to 150,000 clones. V shed 8 bases and J shed 7 bases, with 24 bases lying between them. Germline V gene data show CDR1 as MGHDK and CDR2 as SYGVNS. CDR3 length: 16 amino acids.

The chain uses TRBV25-1 and TRBJ2-1, with a tentative D call TRBD1 (6 bases). The specimen was PBMCs. This TCR was sampled from a man younger than 30 in good health and CMV-seronegative. The CDR3 loop is CASLDYRDKSWNEQFF. CDR3 in DNA: TGTGCCAGCCTTGATTACCGGGACAAGTCATGGAATGAGCAGTTCTTC.